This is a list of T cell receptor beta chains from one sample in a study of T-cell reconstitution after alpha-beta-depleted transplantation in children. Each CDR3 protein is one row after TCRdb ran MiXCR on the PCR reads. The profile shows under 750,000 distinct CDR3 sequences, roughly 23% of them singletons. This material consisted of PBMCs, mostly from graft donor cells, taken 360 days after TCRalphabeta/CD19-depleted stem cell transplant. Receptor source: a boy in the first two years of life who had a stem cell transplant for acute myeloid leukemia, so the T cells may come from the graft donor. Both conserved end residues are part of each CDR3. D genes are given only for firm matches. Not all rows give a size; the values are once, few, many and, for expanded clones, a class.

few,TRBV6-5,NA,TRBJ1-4,CASSYSNYRDGEKLFF,TGTGCCAGCAGTTACTCGAATTACAGGGATGGCGAAAAACTGTTTTTT
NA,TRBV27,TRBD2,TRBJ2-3,CASRRLAGGVTDTQYF,TGTGCCAGCAGACGACTAGCGGGGGGTGTTACAGATACGCAGTATTTT
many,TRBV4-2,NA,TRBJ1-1,CASSQERVTEAFF,TGTGCCAGCAGCCAAGAACGAGTCACTGAAGCTTTCTTT
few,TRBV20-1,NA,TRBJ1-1,CSANHDLEAFF,TGCAGTGCTAATCACGACCTTGAAGCTTTCTTT
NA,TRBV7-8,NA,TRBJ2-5,CASSLETVQETQYF,TGTGCCAGCAGCTTAGAGACAGTCCAAGAGACCCAGTACTTC
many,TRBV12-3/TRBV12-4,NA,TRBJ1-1,CASTNQFGRSPEAFF,TGTGCCAGCACTAATCAATTCGGACGGAGCCCAGAAGCTTTCTTT
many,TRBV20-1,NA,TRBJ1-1,CSASSGGNTEAFF,TGCAGTGCTTCCAGCGGGGGGAACACTGAAGCTTTCTTT
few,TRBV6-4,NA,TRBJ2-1,CASSHTKGPPYNEQFF,TGTGCCAGCAGTCATACTAAGGGCCCCCCCTACAATGAGCAGTTCTTC
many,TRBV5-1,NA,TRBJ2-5,CASSLGSDPGGETQYF,TGCGCCAGCAGCTTGGGGTCCGATCCTGGGGGAGAGACCCAGTACTTC
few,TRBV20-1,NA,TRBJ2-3,CSARPPQGWADTQYF,TGCAGTGCTAGACCCCCCCAGGGGTGGGCAGATACGCAGTATTTT
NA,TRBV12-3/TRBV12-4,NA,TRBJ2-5,CASSLFSRKETQYF,TGTGCCAGCAGTTTATTTTCTAGGAAGGAGACCCAGTACTTC
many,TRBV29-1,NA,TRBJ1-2,CSVEVDTFYGYTF,TGCAGCGTTGAAGTGGACACCTTCTATGGCTACACCTTC
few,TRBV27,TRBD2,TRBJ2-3,CASSAGLAGVSQYF,TGTGCCAGCAGTGCAGGACTAGCGGGGGTATCGCAGTATTTT
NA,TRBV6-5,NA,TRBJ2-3,CASSYLVGDTQYF,TGTGCCAGCAGTTACTTGGTAGGGGATACGCAGTATTTT
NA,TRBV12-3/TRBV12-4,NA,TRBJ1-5,CASSPLLSRANQPQHF,TGTGCCAGCAGTCCCCTCTTGAGCAGGGCCAATCAGCCCCAGCATTTT
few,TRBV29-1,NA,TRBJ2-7,CSVEDSDYEQYF,TGCAGCGTTGAAGATAGCGACTACGAGCAGTACTTC
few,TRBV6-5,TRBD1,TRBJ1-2,CASSYSGTGVYGYTF,TGTGCCAGCAGTTACTCGGGGACAGGGGTTTATGGCTACACCTTC
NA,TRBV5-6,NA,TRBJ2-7,CASSLDLQGIYEQYF,TGTGCCAGCAGCTTGGATCTACAGGGCATCTACGAGCAGTACTTC
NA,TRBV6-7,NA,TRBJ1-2,CASSSTPSNYGYTF,TGTGCCAGTTCATCGACACCCTCTAACTATGGCTACACCTTC
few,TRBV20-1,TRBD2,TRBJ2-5,CSARDFSRLAQETQYF,TGCAGTGCTAGAGATTTCTCCCGACTAGCCCAAGAGACCCAGTACTTC
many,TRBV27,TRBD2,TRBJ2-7,CASSLSDGGYEQYF,TGTGCCAGCAGTTTATCGGACGGGGGGTACGAGCAGTACTTC
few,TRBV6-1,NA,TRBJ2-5,CASSRAGGPPVSETQYF,TGTGCCAGCAGCAGAGCCGGGGGGCCGCCTGTATCGGAGACCCAGTACTTC
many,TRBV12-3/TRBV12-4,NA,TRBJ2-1,CASSFNPPWLAGNEQFF,TGTGCCAGCAGTTTTAACCCCCCTTGGTTGGCCGGGAATGAGCAGTTCTTC
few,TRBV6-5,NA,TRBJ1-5,CASSYVFSNQPQHF,TGTGCCAGCAGTTACGTCTTTAGCAATCAGCCCCAGCATTTT
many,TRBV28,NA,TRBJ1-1,CASSPRLTRSITEAFF,TGTGCCAGCAGTCCCCGGTTGACAAGGTCGATCACTGAAGCTTTCTTT
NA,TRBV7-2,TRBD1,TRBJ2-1,CASSLPRQGRSYNEQFF,TGTGCCAGCAGCTTACCAAGACAGGGTCGGTCCTACAATGAGCAGTTCTTC
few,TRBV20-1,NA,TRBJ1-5,CSASIGAGNNQPQHF,TGCAGTGCTAGTATAGGGGCAGGTAACAATCAGCCCCAGCATTTT
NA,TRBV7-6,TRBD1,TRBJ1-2,CASSLYRDSYGYTF,TGTGCCAGCAGCTTATACCGGGACAGCTATGGCTACACCTTC
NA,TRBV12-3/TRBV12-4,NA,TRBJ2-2,CASSLAQSTGELFF,TGTGCCAGCAGTTTAGCGCAAAGCACCGGGGAGCTGTTTTTT
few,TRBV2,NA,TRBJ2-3,CASSSVLSTDTQYF,TGTGCCAGCAGTTCAGTCCTAAGCACAGATACGCAGTATTTT
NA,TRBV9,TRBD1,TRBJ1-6,CASSSTGGSNSPLHF,TGTGCCAGCAGCTCGACAGGGGGGAGTAATTCACCCCTCCACTTT
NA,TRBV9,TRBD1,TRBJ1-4,CASSPPPGQGGKLFF,TGTGCCAGCAGCCCTCCCCCTGGACAGGGGGGAAAACTGTTTTTT
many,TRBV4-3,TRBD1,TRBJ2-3,CASSQWGQGAFTDTQYF,TGCGCCAGCAGCCAGTGGGGACAGGGGGCTTTCACAGATACGCAGTATTTT
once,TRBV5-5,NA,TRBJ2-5,CASSGGPSVETQYF,TGTGCCAGCAGCGGGGGACCTAGCGTGGAGACCCAGTACTTC
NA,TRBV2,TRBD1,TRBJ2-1,CASSGTGGSYEQFF,TGTGCCAGCAGTGGGACAGGGGGCTCGTATGAGCAGTTCTTC
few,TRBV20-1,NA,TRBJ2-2,CSARGQPTGELFF,TGCAGTGCCCGGGGACAACCAACCGGGGAGCTGTTTTTT
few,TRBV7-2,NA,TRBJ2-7,CASSHGRDWAYEQYF,TGTGCCAGCAGCCACGGCCGTGACTGGGCCTACGAGCAGTACTTC
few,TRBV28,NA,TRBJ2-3,CASSYHDTQYF,TGTGCCAGCAGTTACCACGATACGCAGTATTTT
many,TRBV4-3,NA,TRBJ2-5,CASSPDETGVVTQYF,TGCGCCAGCAGCCCCGACGAGACGGGGGTTGTTACCCAGTACTTC
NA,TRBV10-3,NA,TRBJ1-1,CAISETGGGGMSNTEAFF,TGTGCCATCAGTGAGACCGGAGGGGGGGGGATGTCGAACACTGAAGCTTTCTTT
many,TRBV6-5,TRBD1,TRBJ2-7,CASTFGTGAGEQYF,TGTGCCAGCACATTCGGGACAGGGGCGGGCGAGCAGTACTTC
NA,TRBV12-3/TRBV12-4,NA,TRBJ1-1,CASSFYREVDTEAFF,TGTGCCAGCAGTTTCTACAGGGAGGTCGACACTGAAGCTTTCTTT
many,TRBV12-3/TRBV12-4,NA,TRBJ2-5,CASTPGGHGGAQYF,TGTGCCAGCACCCCCGGAGGGCACGGAGGGGCCCAGTACTTC
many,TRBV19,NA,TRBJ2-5,CASKGGAKETQYF,TGTGCCAGTAAGGGAGGCGCTAAGGAGACCCAGTACTTC
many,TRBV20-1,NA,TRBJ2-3,CSAREGGVVDTQYF,TGCAGTGCTAGAGAAGGAGGGGTCGTAGATACGCAGTATTTT
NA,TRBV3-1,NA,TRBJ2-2,CASSQVQLVTGELFF,TGTGCCAGCAGCCAAGTTCAGCTAGTCACCGGGGAGCTGTTTTTT
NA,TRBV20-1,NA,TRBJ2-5,CSARVDDPQETQYF,TGCAGTGCTAGAGTGGACGACCCTCAAGAGACCCAGTACTTC
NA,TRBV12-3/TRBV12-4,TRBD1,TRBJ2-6,CATYSRGRGISSGANVLTF,TGTGCCACCTATTCGCGAGGCAGGGGGATTAGCTCTGGGGCCAACGTCCTGACTTTC
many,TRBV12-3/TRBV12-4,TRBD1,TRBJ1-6,CASSLRGQGFRPPLHF,TGTGCCAGCAGTTTAAGGGGGCAGGGGTTTCGGCCACCCCTCCACTTT
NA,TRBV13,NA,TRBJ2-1,CASSPYVLFTYNEQFF,TGTGCCAGCAGCCCTTACGTTCTCTTCACCTACAATGAGCAGTTCTTC
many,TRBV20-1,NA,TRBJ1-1,CSASNTEAFF,TGCAGTGCTAGTAACACTGAAGCTTTCTTT
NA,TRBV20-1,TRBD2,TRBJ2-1,CSATKTSGGYSSYNEQFF,TGCAGTGCTACCAAGACTAGCGGGGGGTATAGCTCCTACAATGAGCAGTTCTTC
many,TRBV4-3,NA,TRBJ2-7,CASSQDHDGPYEQYF,TGCGCCAGCAGCCAAGATCACGACGGACCCTACGAGCAGTACTTC
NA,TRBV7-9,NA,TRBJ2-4,CASSSDKNIQYF,TGTGCCAGCAGCTCGGACAAAAACATTCAGTACTTC
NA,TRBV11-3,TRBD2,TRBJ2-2,CASRSGLENTGELFF,TGTGCCAGCAGGTCGGGACTAGAGAACACCGGGGAGCTGTTTTTT
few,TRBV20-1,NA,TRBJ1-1,CSARRLAGNTEAFF,TGCAGTGCTAGAAGGTTAGCAGGGAACACTGAAGCTTTCTTT
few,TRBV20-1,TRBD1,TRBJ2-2,CSASSRDRGELFF,TGCAGTGCTAGTTCTAGGGACAGGGGGGAGCTGTTTTTT
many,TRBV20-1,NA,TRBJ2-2,CSARDLGGNTGELFF,TGCAGTGCTAGAGATCTCGGGGGGAACACCGGGGAGCTGTTTTTT
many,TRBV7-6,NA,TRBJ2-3,CASSPAQGLSTDTQYF,TGTGCCAGCAGCCCCGCACAGGGCCTAAGCACAGATACGCAGTATTTT